Listed below are T cell receptor beta chains from one sample, sequenced in a study of shared clonotypes between healthy human individuals. Profiled with immunoSEQ multiplex PCR; TCRdb holds only in-frame clones, not every one. The repertoire holds approximately 600,000 clones, 85% to 95% seen once, with around 0.12% in the top ten. Sequencing was carried out using naive CD8+ T cells sorted from blood. These receptors came from a woman aged 25 to 45 in good health. CDR3s include the opening cysteine and the closing phenylalanine or tryptophan. D genes are given only for firm matches. Clone size is stated in some rows and not others, as once, few, many or a class when expanded.

>once|TRBD1|TRBJ2-2|TRBV5-1
CASSIGDRGRLPNTGELFF
TGCGCCAGCAGCATAGGGGACAGGGGGCGTCTCCCGAACACCGGGGAGCTGTTTTTT
>-|-|TRBJ1-5|TRBV16
CASSQDPNQPQHF
TGTGCCAGCAGCCAAGATCCAAATCAGCCCCAGCATTTT
>-|-|TRBJ2-7|TRBV6-5
CASSVDSRRYEQYF
TGTGCCAGCAGCGTGGACAGCCGTCGATACGAGCAGTACTTC
>-|-|TRBJ2-7|TRBV2
CASSYSYEQYF
TGTGCCAGCAGTTATTCCTACGAGCAGTACTTC
>-|-|TRBJ1-2|TRBV29-1
CSVEDLWVIIPTYTF
TGCAGCGTTGAAGATTTGTGGGTGATTATCCCGACCTACACCTTC
>-|TRBD2|TRBJ2-1|TRBV2
CASSDASGSKDEQFF
TGTGCCAGCAGTGACGCTAGCGGGAGTAAAGATGAGCAGTTCTTC
>-|-|TRBJ2-3|TRBV6-4
CASSDSPDTQYF
TGTGCCAGCAGTGACTCCCCAGATACGCAGTATTTT
>once|TRBD2|TRBJ2-3|TRBV28
CASSFPSGGGPTDTQYF
TGTGCCAGCAGTTTCCCAAGCGGGGGGGGGCCCACAGATACGCAGTATTTT
>-|-|TRBJ1-1|TRBV7-2
CASSPLPGWNTEAFF
TGTGCCAGCAGCCCACTACCTGGATGGAACACTGAAGCTTTCTTT
>once|TRBD1|TRBJ2-5|TRBV7-9
CASSLSDRGLGRGKETQYF
TGTGCCAGCAGCCTCTCGGACAGGGGGCTCGGGAGAGGAAAAGAGACCCAGTACTTC
>-|TRBD1|TRBJ1-1|TRBV5-8
CASSGDRGYFGTEAFF
TGTGCCAGCAGCGGCGACAGGGGATATTTCGGCACTGAAGCTTTCTTT
>-|-|TRBJ1-4|TRBV4-1
CASSQDFGGPGFF
TGCGCCAGCAGCCAAGACTTCGGCGGGCCCGGATTTTTT
>once|TRBD2|TRBJ2-5|TRBV9
CASSVSGGVEETQYF
TGTGCCAGCAGCGTATCGGGGGGAGTCGAAGAGACCCAGTACTTC
>-|-|TRBJ1-6|TRBV6-5
CASRTTDSPLHF
TGTGCCAGCAGAACCACGGATTCACCCCTCCACTTT
>-|TRBD2|TRBJ2-1|TRBV29-1
CSVRTAQLADLKYEQFF
TGCAGCGTTCGAACAGCTCAACTAGCGGACCTTAAGTATGAGCAGTTCTTC
>-|-|TRBJ2-2|TRBV11-2
CASSPHGGGHYNTGELFF
TGTGCCAGCAGCCCCCACGGCGGGGGACACTACAACACCGGGGAGCTGTTTTTT
>-|-|TRBJ1-5|TRBV30
CAWSVGQGPNQPQHF
TGTGCCTGGAGTGTGGGGCAGGGGCCCAATCAGCCCCAGCATTTT
>-|-|TRBJ1-1|TRBV6-5
CASSYFLRGTEAFF
TGTGCCAGCAGTTACTTCCTCAGGGGCACTGAAGCTTTCTTT
>-|-|TRBJ2-2|TRBV6-5
CASSYGRDSGELFF
TGTGCCAGCAGTTACGGCAGGGATTCCGGGGAGCTGTTTTTT
>-|-|TRBJ1-2|TRBV7-9
CASSLVRDSANYGYTF
TGTGCCAGCAGCTTAGTTCGGGATAGCGCTAACTATGGCTACACCTTC
>-|TRBD1|TRBJ2-3|TRBV7-9
CASSLDREATDTQYF
TGTGCCAGCAGCTTGGACAGGGAAGCCACAGATACGCAGTATTTT
>-|TRBD1|TRBJ2-7|TRBV5-5
CASSLGGGESSHEQYF
TGTGCCAGCAGCTTGGGAGGGGGCGAAAGTTCCCACGAGCAGTACTTC
>-|-|TRBJ1-2|TRBV7-6
CASSLNPGAGYGYTF
TGTGCCAGCAGCTTAAATCCCGGGGCTGGGTATGGCTACACCTTC
>-|TRBD1|TRBJ1-2|TRBV29-1
CSVLGGDYGYTF
TGCAGCGTTCTAGGGGGCGACTATGGCTACACCTTC
>-|TRBD2|TRBJ2-3|TRBV7-2
CASSLEPGGVDTQYF
TGTGCCAGCAGCTTAGAGCCGGGAGGGGTAGATACGCAGTATTTT
>-|-|TRBJ2-1|TRBV7-8
CASSLLAARFNEQFF
TGTGCCAGCAGCTTACTGGCGGCTAGGTTCAATGAGCAGTTCTTC
>-|TRBD1|TRBJ1-5|TRBV19
CASSSPNRGDQPQHF
TGTGCCAGTAGTAGCCCGAACAGGGGAGATCAGCCCCAGCATTTT
>-|-|TRBJ1-1|TRBV2
CASSVGITEAFF
TGTGCCAGCAGTGTAGGAATCACTGAAGCTTTCTTT
>-|TRBD1|TRBJ2-7|TRBV2
CASRGDSYEQYF
TGTGCCAGCAGAGGGGACAGCTACGAGCAGTACTTC
>-|-|TRBJ2-1|TRBV11-2
CASSLVPRRDEQFF
TGTGCCAGCAGCTTAGTACCAAGGAGGGATGAGCAGTTCTTC
>-|TRBD2|TRBJ2-1|TRBV27
CASSLGTSVGGNEQFF
TGTGCCAGCAGTTTGGGGACTAGCGTGGGTGGTAATGAGCAGTTCTTC
>-|-|TRBJ2-5|TRBV4-1
CASRGGPETQYF
TGCGCCAGCAGAGGGGGGCCAGAGACCCAGTACTTC
>-|TRBD2|TRBJ2-2|TRBV19
CASSIASLRLDSGRAGGELFF
TGTGCCAGTAGTATAGCGTCCCTCCGCCTTGATAGCGGGAGGGCTGGCGGGGAGCTGTTTTTT
>-|TRBD2|TRBJ2-1|TRBV6-6
CASSPAGGEQFF
TGTGCCAGCAGTCCCGCGGGGGGTGAGCAGTTCTTC
>-|TRBD1|TRBJ1-5|TRBV28
CASSRTGEGENQPQHF
TGTGCCAGCAGTCGGACAGGGGAGGGAGAGAATCAGCCCCAGCATTTT
>-|-|TRBJ2-5|TRBV2
CASSEASPETQYF
TGTGCCAGCAGTGAAGCCAGCCCGGAGACCCAGTACTTC
>-|TRBD2|TRBJ2-1|TRBV5-1
CASSLLGLESDNEQFF
TGCGCCAGCAGCTTACTGGGACTAGAATCCGACAATGAGCAGTTCTTC
>-|TRBD2|TRBJ2-2|TRBV29-1
CSVEESSSGPNTGELFF
TGCAGCGTTGAAGAATCATCTAGCGGGCCCAACACCGGGGAGCTGTTTTTT
>-|-|TRBJ2-7|TRBV28
CASSTNSGRSVASYEQYF
TGTGCCAGCAGTACTAACTCTGGACGGTCCGTAGCCTCCTACGAGCAGTACTTC
>-|-|TRBJ2-7|TRBV29-1
CSVPGVTAYEQYF
TGCAGCGTGCCCGGGGTTACAGCCTACGAGCAGTACTTC
>once|TRBD2|TRBJ2-2|TRBV28
CASSFGLAGNTGELFF
TGTGCCAGCAGTTTCGGGCTAGCGGGAAACACCGGGGAGCTGTTTTTT
>few|-|TRBJ2-2|TRBV18
CASLGGVATNTGELFF
TGTGCCAGCTTAGGAGGGGTGGCGACGAACACCGGGGAGCTGTTTTTT
>once|TRBD2|TRBJ2-1|TRBV5-6
CASSPGLAETYNEQFF
TGTGCCAGCAGCCCGGGACTAGCGGAAACCTACAATGAGCAGTTCTTC
>-|-|TRBJ1-5|TRBV19
CASSINGDSNQPQHF
TGTGCCAGTAGTATTAACGGGGATAGCAATCAGCCCCAGCATTTT
>-|-|TRBJ1-2|TRBV6-1
CASTPVGGTNYGYTF
TGTGCCAGCACTCCCGTCGGGGGCACTAACTATGGCTACACCTTC
>-|-|TRBJ2-7|TRBV13
CASSPGLAYEQYF
TGTGCCAGCAGCCCCGGGCTAGCCTACGAGCAGTACTTC
>-|-|TRBJ2-1|TRBV5-1
CASSLASDSDPNEQFF
TGCGCCAGCAGCTTGGCCTCGGACTCAGACCCCAATGAGCAGTTCTTC
>-|-|TRBJ2-1|TRBV4-1
CASSQFVTPNEQFF
TGCGCCAGCAGCCAGTTTGTTACCCCAAATGAGCAGTTCTTC
>-|-|TRBJ1-1|TRBV5-5
CASSLHTRGTEAFF
TGTGCCAGCAGCTTGCACACTCGGGGGACTGAAGCTTTCTTT
>-|-|TRBJ2-7|TRBV6-1
CASSDGPSYEQYF
TGTGCCAGCAGTGACGGACCCTCCTACGAGCAGTACTTC
>-|TRBD1|TRBJ2-7|TRBV11-2
CASSVDRVVFYEQYF
TGTGCCAGCAGCGTAGACAGGGTCGTCTTCTACGAGCAGTACTTC
>-|TRBD1|TRBJ2-7|TRBV18
CASSPYPGQADEQYF
TGTGCCAGCTCACCTTACCCGGGACAGGCGGACGAGCAGTACTTC
>-|TRBD2|TRBJ2-3|TRBV28
CATSSGRGPGGSTDTQYF
TGTGCCACCTCTAGCGGGAGGGGCCCTGGGGGTAGCACAGATACGCAGTATTTT
>-|-|TRBJ2-7|TRBV25-1
CASSPPPEPSHEQYF
TGTGCCAGCAGTCCACCTCCGGAACCGAGCCACGAGCAGTACTTC
>-|-|TRBJ2-7|TRBV6-1
CASSGTFRAPYEQYF
TGTGCCAGCAGTGGGACGTTCAGGGCCCCCTACGAGCAGTACTTC